This T cell receptor beta chain appears in the sequencing data of a study of T cells in narcolepsy. Study information: Healthy controls were enrolled alongside patients with narcolepsy type 1 or type 2.

The data were produced by immunoSEQ multiplex PCR, yet TCRdb's version contains in-frame clones alone and is incomplete. The sample carries 25,000 to 35,000 clones, 79% recorded once. The study, taken as a whole, reports: Healthy controls reportedly lacked the autoreactive clonotypes serially found in patients' blood. Autoreactive HCRT-specific and TRIB2-specific clonotypes were marked in same-patient CSF-versus-blood CD4+ comparisons.

Trimming pared 4 bases from V and 6 bases from J, leaving 13 bases between. In germline, CDR1 is SGHTA, CDR2 FQGTGA. The CDR3 loop spans 13 amino acids. Note on this clone: Its antigen is as yet unknown.

The sample consisted of memory (CD45RA-) CD4+ T cells from blood. The rearrangement joins TRBV7-3 to TRBJ2-7, with D unresolved. The clonotype was recovered from a human donor in good health. CDR3 in amino acids: CASSSDPGFEQYF. CDR3 bases: TGTGCCAGCAGCTCGGACCCGGGTTTCGAGCAGTACTTC.